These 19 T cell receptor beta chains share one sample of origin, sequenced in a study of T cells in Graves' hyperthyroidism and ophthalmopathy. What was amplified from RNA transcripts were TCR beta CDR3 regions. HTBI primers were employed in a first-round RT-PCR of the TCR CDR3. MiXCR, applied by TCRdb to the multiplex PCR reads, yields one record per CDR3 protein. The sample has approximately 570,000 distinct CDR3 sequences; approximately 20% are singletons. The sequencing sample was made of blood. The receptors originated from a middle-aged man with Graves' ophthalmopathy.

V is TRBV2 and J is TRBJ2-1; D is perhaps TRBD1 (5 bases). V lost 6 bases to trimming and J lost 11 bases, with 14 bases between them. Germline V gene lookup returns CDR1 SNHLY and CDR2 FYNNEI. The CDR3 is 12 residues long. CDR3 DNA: TGTGCCAGCAGCGTAGACAGTGGGAAGCAGTTCTTC. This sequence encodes CASSVDSGKQFF. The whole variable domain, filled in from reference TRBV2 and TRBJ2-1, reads EPEVTQTPSHQVTQMGQEVILRCVPISNHLYFYWYRQILGQKVEFLVSFYNNEISEKSEIFDDQFSVERPDGSNFTLKIRSTKLEDSAMYFCASSVDSGKQFFGPGTRLTVL.

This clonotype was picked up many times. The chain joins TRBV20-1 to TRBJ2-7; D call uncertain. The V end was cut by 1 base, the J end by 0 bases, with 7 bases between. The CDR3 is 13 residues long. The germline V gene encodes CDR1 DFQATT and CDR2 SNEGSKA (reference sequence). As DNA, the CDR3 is TGCAGTGCTAGAGGGAAGCTCTCCTACGAGCAGTACTTC. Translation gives CSARGKLSYEQYF.

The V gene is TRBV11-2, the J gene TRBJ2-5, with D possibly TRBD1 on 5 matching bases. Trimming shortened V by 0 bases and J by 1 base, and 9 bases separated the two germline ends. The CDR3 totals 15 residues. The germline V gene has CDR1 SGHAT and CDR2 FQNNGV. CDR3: CASSLDWGSQETQYF. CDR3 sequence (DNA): TGTGCCAGCAGCTTAGACTGGGGCAGCCAAGAGACCCAGTACTTC.

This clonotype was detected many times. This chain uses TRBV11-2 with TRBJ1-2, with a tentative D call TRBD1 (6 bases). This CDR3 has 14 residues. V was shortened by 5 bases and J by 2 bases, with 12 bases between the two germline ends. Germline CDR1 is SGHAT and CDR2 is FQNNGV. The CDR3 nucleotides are TGTGCCAGCAGCCCCGGACAGTCGAACTATGGCTACACCTTC. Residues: CASSPGQSNYGYTF.

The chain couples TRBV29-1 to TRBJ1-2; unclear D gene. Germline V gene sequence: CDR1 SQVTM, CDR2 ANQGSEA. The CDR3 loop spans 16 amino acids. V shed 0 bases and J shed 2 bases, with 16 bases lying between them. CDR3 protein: CSVEEVGNPINYGYTF. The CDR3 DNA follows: TGCAGCGTTGAAGAAGTGGGGAACCCCATCAACTATGGCTACACCTTC.

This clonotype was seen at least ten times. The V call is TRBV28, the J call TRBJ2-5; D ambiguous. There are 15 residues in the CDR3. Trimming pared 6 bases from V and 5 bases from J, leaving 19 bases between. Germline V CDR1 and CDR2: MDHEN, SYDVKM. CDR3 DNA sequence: TGTGCCAGCAGCTCCGCGGAAGCCACGCGGGAGACCCAGTACTTC. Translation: CASSSAEATRETQYF. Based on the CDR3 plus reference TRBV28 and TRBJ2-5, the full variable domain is DVKVTQSSRYLVKRTGEKVFLECVQDMDHENMFWYRQDPGLGLRLIYFSYDVKMKEKGDIPEGYSVSREKKERFSLILESASTNQTSMYLCASSSAEATRETQYFGPGTRLLVL.

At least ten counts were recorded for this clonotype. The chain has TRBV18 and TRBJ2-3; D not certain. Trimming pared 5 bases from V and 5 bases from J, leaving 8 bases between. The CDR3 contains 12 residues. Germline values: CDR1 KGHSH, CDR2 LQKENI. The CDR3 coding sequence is TGTGCCAGCTCAACCACCGGAGATACGCAGTATTTT. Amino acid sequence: CASSTTGDTQYF.

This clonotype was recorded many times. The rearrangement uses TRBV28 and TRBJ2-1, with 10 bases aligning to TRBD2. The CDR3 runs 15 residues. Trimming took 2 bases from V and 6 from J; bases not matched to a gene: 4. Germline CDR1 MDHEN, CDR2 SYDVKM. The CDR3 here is CASSLRLAGVNEQFF. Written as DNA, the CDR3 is TGTGCCAGCAGTTTACGGCTAGCGGGAGTCAATGAGCAGTTCTTC.

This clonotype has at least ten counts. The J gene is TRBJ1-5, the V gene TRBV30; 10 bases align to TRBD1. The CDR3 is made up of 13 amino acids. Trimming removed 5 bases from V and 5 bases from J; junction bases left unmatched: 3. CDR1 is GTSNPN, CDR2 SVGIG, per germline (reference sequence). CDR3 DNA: TGTGCCTGGGGAGGACAGGGGGATCAGCCCCAGCATTTT. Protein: CAWGGQGDQPQHF.

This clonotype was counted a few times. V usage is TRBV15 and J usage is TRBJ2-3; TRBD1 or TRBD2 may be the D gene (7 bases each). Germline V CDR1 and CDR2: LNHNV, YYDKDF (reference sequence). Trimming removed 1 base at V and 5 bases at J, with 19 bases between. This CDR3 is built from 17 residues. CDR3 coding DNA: TGTGCCACCAGCAGAGGATCAGGGGGGGGGGCTGGAGATACGCAGTATTTT. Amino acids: CATSRGSGGGAGDTQYF.

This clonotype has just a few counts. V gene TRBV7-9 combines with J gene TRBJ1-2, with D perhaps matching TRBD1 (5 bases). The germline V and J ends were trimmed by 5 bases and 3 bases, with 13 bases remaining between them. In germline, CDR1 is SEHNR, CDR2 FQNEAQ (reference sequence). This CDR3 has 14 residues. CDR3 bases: TGTGCCAGCAGCCCGGGGGACTTGGACTATGGCTACACCTTC. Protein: CASSPGDLDYGYTF.

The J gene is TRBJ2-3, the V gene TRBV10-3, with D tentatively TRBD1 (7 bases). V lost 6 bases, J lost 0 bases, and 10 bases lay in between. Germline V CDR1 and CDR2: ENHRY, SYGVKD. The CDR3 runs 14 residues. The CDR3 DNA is TGTGCCATCAGGGGGGGACAGAGCACAGATACGCAGTATTTT. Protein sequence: CAIRGGQSTDTQYF.

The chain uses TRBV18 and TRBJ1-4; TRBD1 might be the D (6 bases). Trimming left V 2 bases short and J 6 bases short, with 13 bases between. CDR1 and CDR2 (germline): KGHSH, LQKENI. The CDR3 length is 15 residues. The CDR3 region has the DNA TGTGCCAGCTCACCAGGGACACTTGGGGATGAAAAACTGTTTTTT. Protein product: CASSPGTLGDEKLFF.

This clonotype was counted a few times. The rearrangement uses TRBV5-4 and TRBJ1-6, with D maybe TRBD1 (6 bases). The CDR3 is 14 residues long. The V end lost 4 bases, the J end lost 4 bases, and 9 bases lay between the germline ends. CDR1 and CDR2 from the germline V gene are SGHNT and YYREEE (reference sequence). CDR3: CASSHREYNSPLHF. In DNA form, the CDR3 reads TGTGCCAGCAGCCACAGGGAATATAATTCACCCCTCCACTTT. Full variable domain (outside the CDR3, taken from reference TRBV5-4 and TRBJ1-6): ETGVTQSPTHLIKTRGQQVTLRCSSQSGHNTVSWYQQALGQGPQFIFQYYREEENGRGNFPPRFSGLQFPNYSSELNVNALELDDSALYLCASSHREYNSPLHFGNGTRLTVT.

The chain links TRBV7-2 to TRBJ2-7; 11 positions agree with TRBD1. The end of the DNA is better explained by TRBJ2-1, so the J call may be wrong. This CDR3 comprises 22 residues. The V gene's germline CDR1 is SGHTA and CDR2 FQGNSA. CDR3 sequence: CASSFLLRDRGRGRRRNNEQFF. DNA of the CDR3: TGTGCCAGCAGCTTCCTCCTCCGGGACAGGGGGAGAGGAAGGAGGAGAAACAATGAGCAGTTCTTC.

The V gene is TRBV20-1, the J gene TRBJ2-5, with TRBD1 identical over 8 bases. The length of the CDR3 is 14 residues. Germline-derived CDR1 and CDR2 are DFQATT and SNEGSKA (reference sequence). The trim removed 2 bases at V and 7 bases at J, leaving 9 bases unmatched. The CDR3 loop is CSARYGTGRGTQYF. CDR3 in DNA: TGCAGTGCTAGATACGGGACAGGCCGCGGGACCCAGTACTTC.

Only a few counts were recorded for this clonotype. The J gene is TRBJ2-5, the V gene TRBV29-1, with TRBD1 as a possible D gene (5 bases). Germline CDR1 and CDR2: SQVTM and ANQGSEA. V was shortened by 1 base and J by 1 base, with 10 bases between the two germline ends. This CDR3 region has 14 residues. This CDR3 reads CSVEAGDSQETQYF. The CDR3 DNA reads TGCAGCGTTGAAGCTGGTGACAGCCAAGAGACCCAGTACTTC.

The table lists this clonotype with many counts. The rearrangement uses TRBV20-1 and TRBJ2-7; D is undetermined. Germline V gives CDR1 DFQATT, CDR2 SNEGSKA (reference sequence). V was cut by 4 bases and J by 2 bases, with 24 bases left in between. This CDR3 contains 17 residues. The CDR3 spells CSATLRFDKTVTYEQYF. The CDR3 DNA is TGCAGTGCTACCCTCCGTTTTGACAAGACCGTTACCTACGAGCAGTACTTC.

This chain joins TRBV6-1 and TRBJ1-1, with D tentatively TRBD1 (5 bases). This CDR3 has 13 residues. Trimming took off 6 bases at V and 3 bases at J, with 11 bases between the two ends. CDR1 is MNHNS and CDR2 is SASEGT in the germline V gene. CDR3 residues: CASRALGDTEAFF. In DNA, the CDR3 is TGTGCCAGCAGGGCTCTGGGGGACACTGAAGCTTTCTTT.